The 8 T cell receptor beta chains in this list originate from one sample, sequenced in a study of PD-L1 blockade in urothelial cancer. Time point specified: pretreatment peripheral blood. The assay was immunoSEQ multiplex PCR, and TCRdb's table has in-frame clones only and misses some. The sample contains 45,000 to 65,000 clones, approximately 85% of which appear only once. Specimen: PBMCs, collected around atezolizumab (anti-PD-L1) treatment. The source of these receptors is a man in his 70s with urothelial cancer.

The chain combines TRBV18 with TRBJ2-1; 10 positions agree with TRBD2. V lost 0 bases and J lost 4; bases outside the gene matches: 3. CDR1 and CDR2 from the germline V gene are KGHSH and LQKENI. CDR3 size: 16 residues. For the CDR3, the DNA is TGTGCCAGCTCACCACCTAGCGGGAGGCGTTACAATGAGCAGTTCTTC. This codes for CASSPPSGRRYNEQFF.

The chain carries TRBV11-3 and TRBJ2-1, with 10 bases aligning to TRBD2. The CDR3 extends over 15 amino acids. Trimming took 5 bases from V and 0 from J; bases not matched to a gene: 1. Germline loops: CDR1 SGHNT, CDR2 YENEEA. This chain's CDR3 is CASSPSGSSYNEQFF. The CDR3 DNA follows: TGTGCCAGCAGCCCTAGCGGGAGCTCCTACAATGAGCAGTTCTTC.

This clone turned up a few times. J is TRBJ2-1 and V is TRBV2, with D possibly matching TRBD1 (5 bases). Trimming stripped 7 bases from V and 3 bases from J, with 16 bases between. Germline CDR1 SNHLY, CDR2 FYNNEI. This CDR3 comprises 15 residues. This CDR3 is CASKPSGYFYNEQFF. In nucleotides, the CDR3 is TGTGCCAGCAAACCCTCAGGGTACTTCTACAATGAGCAGTTCTTC.

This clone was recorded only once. CDR3 sequence: CASSSPGLAGDNEQFF. The CDR3 bases are TGTGCCAGCAGTTCACCGGGACTAGCGGGCGACAATGAGCAGTTCTTC. The chain recombines TRBV6-5 with TRBJ2-1, with 12 nucleotides matching TRBD2. The CDR3 runs to 16 residues. The V and J ends lost 4 bases and 5 bases, in that order; junction bases with no gene match: 6. Germline CDR1 and CDR2: MNHEY and SVGAGI.

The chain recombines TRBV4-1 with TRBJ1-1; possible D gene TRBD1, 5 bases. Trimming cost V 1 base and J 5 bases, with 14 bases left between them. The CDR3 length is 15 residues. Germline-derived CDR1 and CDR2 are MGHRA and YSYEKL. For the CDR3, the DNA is TGCGCCAGCAGCCAAGGCACAGGTCCTACTACTGAAGCTTTCTTT. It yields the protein CASSQGTGPTTEAFF.

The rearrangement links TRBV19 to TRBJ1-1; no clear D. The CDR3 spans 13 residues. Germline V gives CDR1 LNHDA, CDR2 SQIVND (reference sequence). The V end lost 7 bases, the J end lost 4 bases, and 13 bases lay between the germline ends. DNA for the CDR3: TGTGCCAGTAATGTTGGGCAGGTCACTGAAGCTTTCTTT. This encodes CASNVGQVTEAFF.

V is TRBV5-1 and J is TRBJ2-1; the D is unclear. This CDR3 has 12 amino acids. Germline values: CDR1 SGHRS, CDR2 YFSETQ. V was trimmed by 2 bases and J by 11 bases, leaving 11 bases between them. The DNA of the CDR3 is TGCGCCAGCAGCTTTGAGGCGGAACAGCAGTTCTTC. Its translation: CASSFEAEQQFF.

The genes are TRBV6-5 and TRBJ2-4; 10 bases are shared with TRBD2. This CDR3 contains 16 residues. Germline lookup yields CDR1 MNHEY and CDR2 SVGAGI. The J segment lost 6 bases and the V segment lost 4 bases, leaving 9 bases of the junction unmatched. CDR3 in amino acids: CASSSLAGEVGNIQYF. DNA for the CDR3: TGTGCCAGCAGTTCGCTAGCGGGAGAAGTTGGAAACATTCAGTACTTC.